This T cell receptor beta chain was recovered during a study of blood T cell repertoires in COVID-19. The protocol was immunoSEQ multiplex PCR, while the TCRdb copy is restricted to in-frame clones and leaves out a portion. The sample records some 240,000 clones, 89% being singletons. Trimming cost V 4 bases and J 6 bases, with 16 bases left between them. This CDR3 spans 14 amino acids. Germline CDR1 is SGHKS and CDR2 is YYEKEE (reference sequence). V and J are TRBV5-5 and TRBJ1-2; possible D gene TRBD1, 5 bases. The receptor was isolated from a woman aged 40 to 50 who had recovered from COVID-19. Sequenced material: peripheral blood. The CDR3 sequence: CASSPQPRVHGYTF. DNA of the CDR3: TGTGCCAGCAGCCCCCAGCCCAGGGTACATGGCTACACCTTC.